This T cell receptor beta chain emerged from a study of T cell repertoires in cytomegalovirus infection. On the study more broadly: Recently identified HLA-C-restricted CMV epitopes were used, and well-studied HLA-B-restricted CMV epitopes were used as well. CMV infection and matching HLA type were both indicated by public TCR beta signatures.

Study-wide results and caveats: In two of eight donors, the top clonotype was HLA-C-restricted CMV-specific. Of the TCR beta families, the public ones yielded a cumulative frequency that identified carriers of CMV plus the relevant HLA.

TCRdb re-derived calls from the reads in MiXCR, one entry per CDR3 protein. The sample consists of around 340,000 distinct CDR3 sequences, 25% to 35% of them appearing once. With 6 bases clipped from V and 7 bases from J, the junction kept 7 bases outside the gene matches. This CDR3 has 13 residues. Germline-derived CDR1 and CDR2 are SGHNT and YYREEE (reference sequence). Notes on this clonotype: What it recognizes is unknown.

The sequencing here drew on cultured PBMCs, taken from culture after CMV antigen stimulation. V and J are TRBV5-4 and TRBJ2-7; 10 bases are shared with TRBD1. This clonotype was sampled from a human donor in good health (CMV status not recorded). Some clones in this sample may be carry-over from other donors' samples. The CDR3 coding sequence is TGTGCCAGCACGCCGGGACAGGGGATGGAGCAGTACTTC. Protein product: CASTPGQGMEQYF.